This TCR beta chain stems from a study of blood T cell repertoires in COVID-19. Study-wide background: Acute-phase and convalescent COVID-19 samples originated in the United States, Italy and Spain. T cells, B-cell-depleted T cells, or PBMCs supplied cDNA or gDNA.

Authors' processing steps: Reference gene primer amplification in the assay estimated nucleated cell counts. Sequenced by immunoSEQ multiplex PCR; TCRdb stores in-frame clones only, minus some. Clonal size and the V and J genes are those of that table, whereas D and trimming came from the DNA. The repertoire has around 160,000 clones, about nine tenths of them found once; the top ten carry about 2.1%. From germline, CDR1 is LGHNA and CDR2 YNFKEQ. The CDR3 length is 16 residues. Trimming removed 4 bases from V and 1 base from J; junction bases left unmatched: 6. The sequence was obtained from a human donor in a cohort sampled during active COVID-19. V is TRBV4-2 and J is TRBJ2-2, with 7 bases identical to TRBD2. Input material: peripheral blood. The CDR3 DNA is TGTGCCAGCAGCCCTTTGGGAGGGAGGAACACCGGGGAGCTGTTTTTT. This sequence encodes CASSPLGGRNTGELFF.